These T cell receptor beta chains were read from a single sample in a study of T-cell memory formation after mild COVID-19. TCRdb used MiXCR to reprocess the 5' RACE reads, holding one entry per CDR3 protein. This sample has more than 450,000 distinct CDR3 sequences, with 18% found just once. Sequencing used PBMCs or a T cell subset sorted from them (not recorded which). Every receptor here comes from an adult woman who had mild COVID-19 (a few samples of this study predate the infection). Cell type and time point are not known. CDR3s include the opening cysteine and the closing phenylalanine or tryptophan.

>TRBV11-2|TRBJ2-5
CASSFWGQGYETQYF
>TRBV30|TRBJ1-2
CAWSGIDDYTF
>TRBV7-9|TRBJ1-1
CASSRDRDGTEAFF
>TRBV5-5|TRBJ2-3
CASRPIAGTDTQYF
>TRBV7-2|TRBJ1-2
CASSFGTADGYTF
>TRBV6-6|TRBJ2-7
CASSSPGGEAYEQYF
>TRBV7-7|TRBJ2-1
CASSLGVGTPLNNEQFF
>TRBV7-9|TRBJ1-3
CASTGQNGNTIYF
>TRBV7-9|TRBJ2-5
CASSYYSGGQETQYF
>TRBV6-5|TRBJ2-2
CASGHSGELFF
>TRBV6-1|TRBJ2-2
CATRREGNTGELFF
>TRBV6-4|TRBJ2-5
CASSPGQTLTQETQYF
>TRBV7-3|TRBJ2-3
CASSKTGTSGIDTQYF
>TRBV4-1|TRBJ2-3
CASSQDMGLAGASTDTQYF
>TRBV7-9|TRBJ2-2
CASSSLRGWTGELFF
>TRBV5-5|TRBJ1-4
CASSLEAVGEKLFF
>TRBV7-9|TRBJ2-3
CASSLRRSGTDTQYF
>TRBV12-3/TRBV12-4|TRBJ2-2
CASSSITGELFF
>TRBV6-6|TRBJ2-3
CASSPLLAGALPISYTQYF
>TRBV6-5|TRBJ2-2
CASREMGQGNTGELFF
>TRBV5-1|TRBJ2-2
CASKMVAGPGELFF
>TRBV5-6|TRBJ2-3
CASSLHSGSGTDTQYF
>TRBV6-2/TRBV6-3|TRBJ2-1
CASSSKLASYNEQFF
>TRBV7-2|TRBJ2-1
CASSLARGTLSYNEQFF